These 19 T cell receptor beta chains share one sample of origin, sequenced in a study of CD8 T cells in Susac syndrome (dated by TCRdb to about 2019). The method behind the library was the immunoSEQ multiplex PCR assay. RNA was extracted using the RNeasy kit, and about 0.45 to 1 ug of the RNA was reverse transcribed with random hexamers. Starting from the raw public reads, TCRdb applied fastp trimming at Q25, assembled clones with MiXCR and retained in-frame beta chains. For every CDR3 protein sequence, its rows merge into one entry that carries the most common genes and DNA. Recorded for this sample are about 440,000 distinct CDR3 sequences; around 85% of them occurred a single time. The ten largest account for 0.12% of the sample. The sample comprised CD8+ T cells from PBMCs. The receptors stem from a human donor with multiple sclerosis.

This clonotype came up once. The chain has TRBV27 and TRBJ1-1, with D tentatively TRBD1 (5 bases). V was pared by 2 bases and J by 1 base, with 11 bases between. CDR1 is MNHEY and CDR2 is SMNVEV in the germline V gene (reference sequence). This CDR3 spans 15 amino acids. The CDR3 loop is CASSLAGPQNTEAFF. The CDR3 region has the DNA TGTGCCAGCAGTTTAGCGGGGCCTCAGAACACTGAAGCTTTCTTT.

This clonotype was seen just once. The chain links TRBV7-9 to TRBJ1-1, with no clear D. The CDR3 loop spans 13 amino acids. The V and J ends lost 3 bases and 8 bases respectively, with 13 bases between them. In germline, CDR1 is SEHNR, CDR2 FQNEAQ (reference sequence). CDR3 nucleotides: TGTGCCAGCAGCTTGCTACCGGCGCCGGAAGCTTTCTTT. It codes for CASSLLPAPEAFF.

This clonotype showed up just a few times. The J gene is TRBJ1-5, the V gene TRBV6-1; 9 bases align to TRBD1. Germline V gene sequence: CDR1 MNHNS, CDR2 SASEGT. This CDR3 spans 15 amino acids. The junction had 7 bases not matched to a gene; V was cut back by 6 bases and J by 4 bases. CDR3 bases: TGTGCCAGCAGCCCGGGACAGGGCTTGAATCAGCCCCAGCATTTT. It is translated as CASSPGQGLNQPQHF.

V is TRBV7-9 and J is TRBJ1-2; D is unclear. The germline V gene has CDR1 SEHNR and CDR2 FQNEAQ (reference sequence). The CDR3 runs to 15 residues. V was shortened by 4 bases and J by 8 bases, with 20 bases between the two germline ends. The DNA of the CDR3 is TGTGCCAGCAGCTCTTACGGAGGTGGGGTTTGCGGCTACACCTTC. Protein sequence: CASSSYGGGVCGYTF.

The chain recombines TRBV27 with TRBJ2-1, with D hard to call. CDR3 length: 14 amino acids. Looked up from germline, CDR1 is MNHEY and CDR2 is SMNVEV (reference sequence). V lost 6 bases, J lost 3 bases, and 12 bases lay in between. This CDR3 reads CASRILGIYNEQFF. Written as DNA, the CDR3 is TGTGCCAGCAGGATCTTAGGGATCTACAATGAGCAGTTCTTC.

The V and J genes are TRBV6-5 and TRBJ2-3; the D gene could be TRBD1 or TRBD2 (5 bases each). The germline V and J ends were trimmed by 4 bases and 2 bases, with 16 bases remaining between them. This CDR3 region has 16 residues. The germline V gene encodes CDR1 MNHEY and CDR2 SVGAGI. The CDR3 DNA follows: TGTGCCAGCAGTTTCCCCGCTAACGGGGCCACAGATACGCAGTATTTT. Its protein product is CASSFPANGATDTQYF.

The rearrangement joins TRBV27 to TRBJ2-1, with 16 nucleotides matching TRBD2. This CDR3 comprises 18 residues. V shed 8 bases and J 4 bases; nucleotides not matched to a gene: 11. Germline CDR1 MNHEY, CDR2 SMNVEV (reference sequence). The chain's CDR3 is CASQSGLAGGPGYNEQFF. CDR3 nucleotide sequence: TGTGCCAGCCAATCGGGACTAGCGGGAGGGCCTGGATACAATGAGCAGTTCTTC.

This clonotype was observed a few times. The J gene is TRBJ2-7, the V gene TRBV30; possible D gene TRBD1, 5 bases. Between the trimmed V and J ends, which lost 5 bases and 5 bases, there was a span of 16 bases. From germline, CDR1 is GTSNPN and CDR2 SVGIG (reference sequence). This CDR3 has 13 residues. The CDR3 reads CAWDVAGFDEQYF. The DNA of the CDR3 is TGTGCCTGGGACGTCGCAGGGTTTGACGAGCAGTACTTC.

The table lists this clonotype with a count of one. The CDR3 sequence is CSVEGSGFGELFF. DNA for the CDR3: TGCAGCGTTGAGGGTTCTGGGTTCGGGGAGCTGTTTTTT. This chain connects TRBV29-1 to TRBJ2-2; D gene uncertain. From germline, CDR1 is SQVTM and CDR2 ANQGSEA. CDR3 length: 13 residues. Trimming pared 3 bases from V and 7 bases from J, leaving 12 bases between.

CDR3 residues: CASSAGLGGWSTEAFF. For the CDR3, the DNA is TGCGCCAGCAGCGCCGGGCTAGGAGGGTGGAGCACTGAAGCTTTCTTT. The chain employs TRBV4-1 and TRBJ1-1; D is unclear. CDR1 MGHRA and CDR2 YSYEKL come from the germline V gene. V lost 5 bases, J lost 4 bases, and 20 bases lay in between. The CDR3 has 16 residues.

The CDR3: CASRGTGDLKETGELFF. CDR3 nucleotides: TGTGCCAGCAGAGGGACAGGTGATCTAAAGGAAACCGGGGAGCTGTTTTTT. The chain recombines TRBV6-1 with TRBJ2-2; 8 bases are shared with TRBD1. CDR3 length equals 17 residues. Germline V lookup: CDR1 MNHNS, CDR2 SASEGT. V trimming: 6 bases; J trimming: 5 bases; junction bases outside the gene matches: 14.

V and J are TRBV5-1 and TRBJ2-1; TRBD2 is a possible D gene (6 bases). The V end was cut by 7 bases, the J end by 10 bases, with 24 bases between. The CDR3 is 15 residues long. Germline-derived CDR1 and CDR2 are SGHRS and YFSETQ. The CDR3 region is CASSEGGSAFMEQFF. In DNA form, the CDR3 reads TGCGCCAGCTCGGAGGGCGGGTCCGCCTTTATGGAGCAGTTCTTC.

The CDR3 DNA reads TGCGCCAGCAGCGAGGGACTAGCGGGGACTATTTACGAGCAGTACTTC. This codes for CASSEGLAGTIYEQYF. V and J are TRBV5-1 and TRBJ2-7, with 13 nucleotides matching TRBD2. J was trimmed by 4 bases and V by 4 bases; bases with no gene match: 8. The CDR3 is 16 amino acids. CDR1 and CDR2 from the germline V gene are SGHRS and YFSETQ.

The V and J genes are TRBV5-1 and TRBJ1-1; TRBD1 matches at 9 bases. Germline CDR1 SGHRS, CDR2 YFSETQ. The CDR3 length is 17 residues. Trimming at V came to 0 bases and at J to 4 bases, leaving 10 bases not matched to a gene. CDR3 loop: CASSLVGGQGRSTEAFF. For the CDR3, the DNA is TGCGCCAGCAGCTTGGTTGGAGGACAGGGGCGGTCCACTGAAGCTTTCTTT.

The rearrangement links TRBV27 to TRBJ1-1, with 8 bases fitting TRBD1. The CDR3 is made up of 13 amino acids. Germline CDR1 is MNHEY and CDR2 is SMNVEV (reference sequence). V gave up 3 bases and J gave up 7 bases; unmatched junction bases: 4. CDR3 amino acids: CASSFGTGHEAFF. In DNA form, the CDR3 reads TGTGCCAGCAGTTTTGGGACAGGACATGAAGCTTTCTTT.

The rearrangement joins TRBV5-6 to TRBJ2-5; D is unresolved. Germline V CDR1 and CDR2: SGHDT, YYEEEE. CDR3 length equals 16 residues. The V gene lost 4 bases and the J gene lost 3 bases, with 19 bases spanning the gap. CDR3 DNA sequence: TGTGCCAGCAGCGGTGCACCGATCTCAAGGAAAGAGACCCAGTACTTC. This sequence encodes CASSGAPISRKETQYF.

V and J are TRBV27 and TRBJ2-1; possible D gene TRBD2, 5 bases. The CDR3 runs to 14 residues. Germline-derived CDR1 and CDR2 are MNHEY and SMNVEV (reference sequence). V lost 5 bases to trimming and J lost 1 base, with 9 bases between them. CDR3 protein: CASSQSGSYNEQFF. Here the CDR3 DNA reads TGTGCCAGCAGTCAAAGCGGTTCCTACAATGAGCAGTTCTTC.

The V and J genes are TRBV6-1 and TRBJ1-1, with D tentatively TRBD1 (6 bases). Germline CDR1 MNHNS, CDR2 SASEGT. Trimming cost V 8 bases and J 3 bases, with 19 bases left between them. The CDR3 length is 15 residues. CDR3 amino acids: CASLQGGRWDTEAFF. As DNA, the CDR3 is TGTGCCAGCCTACAAGGGGGGAGGTGGGACACTGAAGCTTTCTTT.

The J gene is TRBJ1-2, the V gene TRBV12-3 or TRBV12-4, with D unclear. This CDR3 contains 15 residues. V was cut by 5 bases and J by 4 bases, with 17 bases left in between. The CDR3 here is CASSQTMSLSYGYTF. Here the CDR3 DNA reads TGTGCCAGCAGTCAAACAATGAGTCTCTCCTATGGCTACACCTTC.